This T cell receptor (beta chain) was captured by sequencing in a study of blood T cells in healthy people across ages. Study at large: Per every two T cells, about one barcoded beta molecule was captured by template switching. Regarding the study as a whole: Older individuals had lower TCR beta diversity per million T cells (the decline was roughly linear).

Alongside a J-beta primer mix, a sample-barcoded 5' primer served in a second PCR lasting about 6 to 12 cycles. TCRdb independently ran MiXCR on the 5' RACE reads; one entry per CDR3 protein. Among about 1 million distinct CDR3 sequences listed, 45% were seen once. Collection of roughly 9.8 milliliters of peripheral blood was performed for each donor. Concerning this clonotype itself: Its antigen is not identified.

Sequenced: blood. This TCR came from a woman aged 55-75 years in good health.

The chain's CDR3 is CASSLWGTGNEKLFF. The CDR3 bases are TGCGCCAGCAGCTTATGGGGCACCGGCAATGAAAAACTGTTTTTT. V and J are TRBV5-1 and TRBJ1-4, with TRBD1 as a possible D gene (5 bases). The CDR3 length is 15 residues. Germline CDR1 and CDR2: SGHRS and YFSETQ. Deletions cut 2 bases from V and 5 bases from J, with 13 bases between.